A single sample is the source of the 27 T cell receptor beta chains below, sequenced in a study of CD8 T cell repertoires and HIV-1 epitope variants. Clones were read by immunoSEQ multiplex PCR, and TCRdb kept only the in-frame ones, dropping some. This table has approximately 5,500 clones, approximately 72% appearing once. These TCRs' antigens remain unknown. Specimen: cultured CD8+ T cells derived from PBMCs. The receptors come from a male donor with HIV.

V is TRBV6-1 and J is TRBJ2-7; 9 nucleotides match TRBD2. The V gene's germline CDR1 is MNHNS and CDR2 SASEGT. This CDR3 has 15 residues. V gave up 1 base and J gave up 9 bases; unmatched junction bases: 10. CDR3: CASSEERGALGGQYF. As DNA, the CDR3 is TGTGCCAGCAGTGAAGAGCGGGGGGCTCTAGGGGGGCAGTACTTC.

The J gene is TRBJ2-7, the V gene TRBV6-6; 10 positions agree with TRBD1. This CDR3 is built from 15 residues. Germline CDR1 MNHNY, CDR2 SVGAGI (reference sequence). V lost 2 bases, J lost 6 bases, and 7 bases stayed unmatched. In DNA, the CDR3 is TGTGCCAGCAGTTACGAAGGGACAGGGGAGATCGAGCAGTACTTC. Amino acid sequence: CASSYEGTGEIEQYF.

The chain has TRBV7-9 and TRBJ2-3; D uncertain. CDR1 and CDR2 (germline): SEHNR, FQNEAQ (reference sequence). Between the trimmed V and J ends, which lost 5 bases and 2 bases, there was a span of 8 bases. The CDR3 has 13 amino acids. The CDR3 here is CASSQSYTDTQYF. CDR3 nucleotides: TGTGCCAGCAGCCAATCCTACACAGATACGCAGTATTTT.

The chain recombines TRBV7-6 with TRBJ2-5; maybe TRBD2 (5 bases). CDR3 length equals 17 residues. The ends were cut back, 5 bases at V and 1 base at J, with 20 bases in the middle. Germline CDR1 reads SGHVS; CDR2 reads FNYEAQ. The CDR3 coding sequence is TGTGCCAGCAGCCTAGAGTGGGAGAGTACGATCCAAGAGACCCAGTACTTC. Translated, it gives CASSLEWESTIQETQYF. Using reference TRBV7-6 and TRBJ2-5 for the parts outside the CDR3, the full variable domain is GAGVSQSPRYKVTKRGQDVALRCDPISGHVSLYWYRQALGQGPEFLTYFNYEAQQDKSGLPNDRFSAERPEGSISTLTIQRTEQRDSAMYRCASSLEWESTIQETQYFGPGTRLLVL.

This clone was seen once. CDR3 region: CASSVAQGSSYNSPLHF. The CDR3 DNA is TGTGCCAGCAGCGTAGCTCAGGGCAGCTCCTATAATTCACCCCTCCACTTT. The rearrangement uses TRBV9 and TRBJ1-6; possible D gene TRBD1, 5 bases. The V end lost 0 bases, the J end lost 0 bases, and 10 bases lay between the germline ends. This CDR3 is built from 17 residues. Looked up from germline, CDR1 is SGDLS and CDR2 is YYNGEE.

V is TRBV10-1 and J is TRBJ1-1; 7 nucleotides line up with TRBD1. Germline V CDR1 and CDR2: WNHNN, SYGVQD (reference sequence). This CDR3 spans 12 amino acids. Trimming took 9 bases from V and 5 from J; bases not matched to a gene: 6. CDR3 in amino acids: CARSNRGTEAFF. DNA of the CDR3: TGCGCCAGAAGCAACAGGGGTACTGAAGCTTTCTTT.

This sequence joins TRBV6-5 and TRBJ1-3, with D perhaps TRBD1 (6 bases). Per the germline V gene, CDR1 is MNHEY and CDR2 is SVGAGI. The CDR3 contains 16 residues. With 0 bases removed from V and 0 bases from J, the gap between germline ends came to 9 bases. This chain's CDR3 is CASSYSQGGSGNTIYF. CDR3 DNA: TGTGCCAGCAGTTACTCACAGGGTGGCTCTGGAAACACCATATATTTT.

CDR3: CASSSAGTEAFF. The CDR3 DNA reads as TGTGCCAGCAGCAGCGCCGGGACTGAAGCTTTCTTT. The J gene is TRBJ1-1, the V gene TRBV7-6; no clear D. Per germline, CDR1 SGHVS and CDR2 FNYEAQ. This CDR3 has 12 amino acids. V was clipped by 5 bases and J by 5 bases, with 9 bases between them. The full variable domain, in which reference TRBV7-6 and TRBJ1-1 provide the parts outside the CDR3, is GAGVSQSPRYKVTKRGQDVALRCDPISGHVSLYWYRQALGQGPEFLTYFNYEAQQDKSGLPNDRFSAERPEGSISTLTIQRTEQRDSAMYRCASSSAGTEAFFGQGTRLTVV.

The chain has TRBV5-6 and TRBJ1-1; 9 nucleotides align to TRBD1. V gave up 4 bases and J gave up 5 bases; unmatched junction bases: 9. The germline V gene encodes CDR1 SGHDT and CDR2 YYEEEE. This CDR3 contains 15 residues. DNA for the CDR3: TGTGCCAGCAGCGGGCACAGGGGGCAGGAGACTGAAGCTTTCTTT. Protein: CASSGHRGQETEAFF. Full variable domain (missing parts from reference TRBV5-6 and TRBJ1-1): DAGVTQSPTHLIKTRGQQVTLRCSPKSGHDTVSWYQQALGQGPQFIFQYYEEEERQRGNFPDRFSGHQFPNYSSELNVNALLLGDSALYLCASSGHRGQETEAFFGQGTRLTVV.

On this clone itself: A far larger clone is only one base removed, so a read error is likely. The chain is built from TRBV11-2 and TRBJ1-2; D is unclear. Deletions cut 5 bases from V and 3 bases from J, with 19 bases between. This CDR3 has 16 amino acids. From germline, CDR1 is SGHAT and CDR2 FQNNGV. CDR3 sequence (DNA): TGTGCCAGCAGCCAAGATCCCCCAGACTTGGACTATGGCTACACCTTC. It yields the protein CASSQDPPDLDYGYTF.

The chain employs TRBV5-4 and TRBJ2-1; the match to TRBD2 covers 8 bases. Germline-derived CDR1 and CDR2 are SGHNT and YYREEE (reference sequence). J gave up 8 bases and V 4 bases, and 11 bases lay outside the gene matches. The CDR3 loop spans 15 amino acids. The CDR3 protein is CASSLVRGALDEQFF. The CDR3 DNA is TGTGCCAGCAGCCTAGTGCGGGGGGCCTTAGATGAGCAGTTCTTC.

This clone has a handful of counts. The CDR3 loop reads CATLQREGGELFF. The CDR3 nucleotides are TGTGCCACCTTACAGCGGGAAGGGGGGGAGCTGTTTTTT. V gene TRBV6-1 combines with J gene TRBJ2-2; 7 nucleotides line up with TRBD2. Germline-derived CDR1 and CDR2 are MNHNS and SASEGT. V dropped 10 bases and J dropped 8; count of bases not matched to a gene: 10. This CDR3 is built from 13 residues.

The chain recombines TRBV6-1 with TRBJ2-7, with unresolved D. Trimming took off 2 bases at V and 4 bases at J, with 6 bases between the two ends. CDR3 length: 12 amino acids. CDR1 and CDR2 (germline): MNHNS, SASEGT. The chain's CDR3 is CASSEPGYEQYF. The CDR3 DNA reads TGTGCCAGCAGTGAACCGGGTTACGAGCAGTACTTC.

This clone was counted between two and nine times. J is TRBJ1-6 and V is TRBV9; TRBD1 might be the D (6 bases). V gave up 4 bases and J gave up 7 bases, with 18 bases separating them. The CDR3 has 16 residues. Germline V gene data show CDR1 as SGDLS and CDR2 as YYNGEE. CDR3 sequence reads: CASSPLGGQGNSPLHF. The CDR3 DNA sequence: TGTGCCAGCAGCCCGCTGGGGGGGCAAGGGAATTCACCCCTCCACTTT.

As DNA, the CDR3 is TGTGCCAGCTCACCGCTATGGGATGATTCAGGCTCCTATAATTCACCCCTCCACTTT. This gives the protein CASSPLWDDSGSYNSPLHF. The rearrangement links TRBV18 to TRBJ1-6; D is uncertain. V was shortened by 3 bases and J by 0 bases, with 18 bases between the two germline ends. Germline loops: CDR1 KGHSH, CDR2 LQKENI. CDR3 length: 19 amino acids.

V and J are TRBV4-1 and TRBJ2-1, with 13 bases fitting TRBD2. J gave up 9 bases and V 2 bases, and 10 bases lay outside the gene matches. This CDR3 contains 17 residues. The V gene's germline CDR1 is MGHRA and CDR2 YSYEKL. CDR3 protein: CASSQLGLAGVGGEQFF. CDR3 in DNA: TGCGCCAGCAGCCAATTAGGACTAGCGGGGGTAGGTGGTGAGCAGTTCTTC.

In DNA form, the CDR3 reads TGTGCCAGCAGCTGGCAGGAGACAGGGCTCGGCTACACCTTC. Residues: CASSWQETGLGYTF. The V call is TRBV5-4, the J call TRBJ1-2; the match to TRBD1 covers 7 bases. This CDR3 has 14 residues. Germline V gives CDR1 SGHNT, CDR2 YYREEE (reference sequence). Germline trimming cut 3 bases from V and 8 bases from J; bases unmatched to any gene: 10.

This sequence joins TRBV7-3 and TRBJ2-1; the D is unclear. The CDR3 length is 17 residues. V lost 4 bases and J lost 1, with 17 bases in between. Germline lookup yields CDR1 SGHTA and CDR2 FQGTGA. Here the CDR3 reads CASSSARLRTSYNEQFF. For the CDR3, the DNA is TGTGCCAGCAGCTCGGCGAGGTTGCGGACGTCCTACAATGAGCAGTTCTTC.

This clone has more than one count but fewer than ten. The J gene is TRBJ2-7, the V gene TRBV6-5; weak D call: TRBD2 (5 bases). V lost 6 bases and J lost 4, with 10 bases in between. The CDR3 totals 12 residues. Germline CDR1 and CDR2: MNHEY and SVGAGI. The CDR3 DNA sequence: TGTGCCAGCAGAAGACCGGGGTACGAGCAGTACTTC. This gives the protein CASRRPGYEQYF.

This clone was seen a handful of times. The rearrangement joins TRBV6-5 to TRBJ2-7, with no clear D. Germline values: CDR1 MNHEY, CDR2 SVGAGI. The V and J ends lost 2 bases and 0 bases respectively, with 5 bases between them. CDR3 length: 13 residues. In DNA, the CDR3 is TGTGCCAGCAGTTACATGAGCTCCTACGAGCAGTACTTC. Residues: CASSYMSSYEQYF.

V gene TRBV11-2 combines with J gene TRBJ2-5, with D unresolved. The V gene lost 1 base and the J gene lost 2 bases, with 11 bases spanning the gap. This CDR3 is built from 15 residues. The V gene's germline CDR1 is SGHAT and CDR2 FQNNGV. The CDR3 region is CASSLGRELQETQYF. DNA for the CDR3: TGTGCCAGCAGCTTAGGGCGAGAACTACAAGAGACCCAGTACTTC.

This CDR3 reads CASSIIADSTKEQYF. CDR3 DNA sequence: TGTGCCAGCAGTATCATAGCGGATTCGACTAAGGAGCAGTACTTC. The chain has TRBV28 and TRBJ2-7; TRBD2 is a possible D gene (6 bases). The CDR3 runs 15 residues. The germline V gene encodes CDR1 MDHEN and CDR2 SYDVKM. Trimming took 5 bases from V and 7 from J, leaving 21 bases between them.

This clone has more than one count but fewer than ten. The CDR3 nucleotides are TGTGCCAGTAGAACCATAGCGGGAGCGCTACACAATGAGCAGTTCTTC. Its protein is CASRTIAGALHNEQFF. The V gene is TRBV19, the J gene TRBJ2-1; 9 bases fit TRBD2. Germline V gene lookup returns CDR1 LNHDA and CDR2 SQIVND (reference sequence). The CDR3 contains 16 residues. The junction had 11 bases not matched to a gene; V was cut back by 6 bases and J by 5 bases.

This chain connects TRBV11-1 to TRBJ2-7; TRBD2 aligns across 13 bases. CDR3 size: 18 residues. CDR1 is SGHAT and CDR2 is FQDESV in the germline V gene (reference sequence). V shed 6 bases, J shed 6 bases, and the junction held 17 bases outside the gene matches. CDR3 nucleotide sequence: TGTGCCAGCAGTCTCACATCGACTAGCGGGGGGCCTTCTGGCGAGCAGTACTTC. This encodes CASSLTSTSGGPSGEQYF.

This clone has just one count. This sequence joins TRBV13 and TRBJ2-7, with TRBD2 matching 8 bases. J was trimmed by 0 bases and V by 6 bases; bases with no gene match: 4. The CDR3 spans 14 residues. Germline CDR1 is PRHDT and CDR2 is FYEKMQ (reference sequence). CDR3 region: CASSSSGSSYEQYF. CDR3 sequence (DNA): TGTGCCAGCAGTTCTAGCGGGTCCTCCTACGAGCAGTACTTC.

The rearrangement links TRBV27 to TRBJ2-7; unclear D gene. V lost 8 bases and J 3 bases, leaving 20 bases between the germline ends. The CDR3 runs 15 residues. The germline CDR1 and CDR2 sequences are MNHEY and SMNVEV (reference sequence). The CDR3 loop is CASLEGPGPLYEQYF. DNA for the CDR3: TGTGCCAGCCTCGAAGGACCAGGACCACTCTACGAGCAGTACTTC.

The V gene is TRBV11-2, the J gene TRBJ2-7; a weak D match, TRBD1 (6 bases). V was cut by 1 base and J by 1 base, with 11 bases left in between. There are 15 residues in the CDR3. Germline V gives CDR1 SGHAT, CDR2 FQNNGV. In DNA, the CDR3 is TGTGCCAGCAGCTTAGGAACAGGGTCTTCCTACGAGCAGTACTTC. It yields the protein CASSLGTGSSYEQYF. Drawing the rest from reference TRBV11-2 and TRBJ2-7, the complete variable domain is EAGVAQSPRYKIIEKRQSVAFWCNPISGHATLYWYQQILGQGPKLLIQFQNNGVVDDSQLPKDRFSAERLKGVDSTLKIQPAKLEDSAVYLCASSLGTGSSYEQYFGPGTRLTVT.